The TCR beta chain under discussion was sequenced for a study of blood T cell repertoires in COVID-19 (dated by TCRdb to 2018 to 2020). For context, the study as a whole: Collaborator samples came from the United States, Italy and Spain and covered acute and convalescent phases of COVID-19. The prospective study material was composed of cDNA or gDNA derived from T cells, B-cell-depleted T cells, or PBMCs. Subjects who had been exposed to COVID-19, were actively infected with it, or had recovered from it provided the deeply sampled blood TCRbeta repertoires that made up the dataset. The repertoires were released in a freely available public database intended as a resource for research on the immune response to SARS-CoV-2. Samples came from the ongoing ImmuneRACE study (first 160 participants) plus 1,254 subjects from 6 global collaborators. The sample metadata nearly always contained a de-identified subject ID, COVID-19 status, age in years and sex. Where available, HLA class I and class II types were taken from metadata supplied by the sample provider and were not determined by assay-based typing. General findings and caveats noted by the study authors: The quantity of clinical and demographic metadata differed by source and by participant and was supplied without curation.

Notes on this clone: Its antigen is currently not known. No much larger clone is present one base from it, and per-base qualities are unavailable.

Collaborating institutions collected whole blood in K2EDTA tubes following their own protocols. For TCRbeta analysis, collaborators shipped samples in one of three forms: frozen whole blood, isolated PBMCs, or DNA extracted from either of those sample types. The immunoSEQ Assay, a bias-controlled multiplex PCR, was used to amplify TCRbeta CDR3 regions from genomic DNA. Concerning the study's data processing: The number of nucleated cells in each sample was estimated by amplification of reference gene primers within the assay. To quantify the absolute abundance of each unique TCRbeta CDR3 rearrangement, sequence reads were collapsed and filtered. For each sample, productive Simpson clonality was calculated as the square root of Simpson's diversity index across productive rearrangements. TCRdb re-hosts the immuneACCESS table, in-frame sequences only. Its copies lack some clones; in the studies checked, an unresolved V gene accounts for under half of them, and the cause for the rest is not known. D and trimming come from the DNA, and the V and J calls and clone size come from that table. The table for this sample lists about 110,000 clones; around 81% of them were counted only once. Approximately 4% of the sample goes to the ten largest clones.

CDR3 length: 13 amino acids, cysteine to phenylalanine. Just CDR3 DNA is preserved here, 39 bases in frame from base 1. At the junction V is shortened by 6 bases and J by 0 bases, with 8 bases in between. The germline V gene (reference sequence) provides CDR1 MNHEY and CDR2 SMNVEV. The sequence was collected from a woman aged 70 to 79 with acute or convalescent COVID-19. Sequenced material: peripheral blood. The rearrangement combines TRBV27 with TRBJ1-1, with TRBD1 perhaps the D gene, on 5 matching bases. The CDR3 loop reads CASSTGMNTEAFF. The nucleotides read TGTGCCAGCAGCACAGGTATGAACACTGAAGCTTTCTTT.